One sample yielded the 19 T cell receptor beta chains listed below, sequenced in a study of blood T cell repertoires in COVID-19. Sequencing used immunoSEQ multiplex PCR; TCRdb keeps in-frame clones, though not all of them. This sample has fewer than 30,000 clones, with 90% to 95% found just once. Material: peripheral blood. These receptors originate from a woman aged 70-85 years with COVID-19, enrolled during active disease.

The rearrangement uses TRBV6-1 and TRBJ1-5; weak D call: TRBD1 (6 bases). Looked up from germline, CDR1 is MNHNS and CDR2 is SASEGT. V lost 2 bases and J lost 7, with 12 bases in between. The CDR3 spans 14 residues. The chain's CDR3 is CASSETGTPQPQHF. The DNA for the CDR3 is TGTGCCAGCAGTGAAACCGGGACACCCCAGCCCCAGCATTTT.

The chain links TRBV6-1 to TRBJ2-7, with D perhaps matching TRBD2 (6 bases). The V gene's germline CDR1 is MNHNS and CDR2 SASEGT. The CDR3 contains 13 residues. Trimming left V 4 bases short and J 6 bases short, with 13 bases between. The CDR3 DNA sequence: TGTGCCAGCAGTGGAAGGACGGGACTCGAGCAGTACTTC. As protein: CASSGRTGLEQYF.

The CDR3: CASSPQGALQETQYF. The DNA of the CDR3 is TGTGCCAGCTCACCCCAGGGGGCCCTCCAAGAGACCCAGTACTTC. This sequence joins TRBV18 and TRBJ2-5; the match to TRBD1 covers 8 bases. Germline CDR1 and CDR2: KGHSH and LQKENI. The V and J ends lost 3 bases and 1 base, in that order; junction bases with no gene match: 4. The CDR3 covers 15 residues.

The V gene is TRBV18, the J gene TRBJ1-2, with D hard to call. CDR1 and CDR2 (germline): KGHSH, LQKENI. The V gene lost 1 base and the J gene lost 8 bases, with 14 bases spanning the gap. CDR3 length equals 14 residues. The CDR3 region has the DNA TGTGCCAGCTCACCACTAGCAGAAACGGGAGGCTACACCTTC. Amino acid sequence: CASSPLAETGGYTF.

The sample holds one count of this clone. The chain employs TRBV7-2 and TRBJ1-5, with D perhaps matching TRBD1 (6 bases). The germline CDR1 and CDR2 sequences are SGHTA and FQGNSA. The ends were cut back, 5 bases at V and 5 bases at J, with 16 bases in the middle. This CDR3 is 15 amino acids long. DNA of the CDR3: TGTGCCAGCAGCCGGCGGACAGAGGGAGATCAGCCCCAGCATTTT. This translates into CASSRRTEGDQPQHF.

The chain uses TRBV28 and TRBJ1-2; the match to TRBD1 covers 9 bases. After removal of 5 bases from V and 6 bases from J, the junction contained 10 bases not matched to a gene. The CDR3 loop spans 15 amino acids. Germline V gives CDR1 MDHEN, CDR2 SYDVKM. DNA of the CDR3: TGTGCCAGCAGTCCACCGGGACAGGGCATTAATGGCTACACCTTC. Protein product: CASSPPGQGINGYTF.

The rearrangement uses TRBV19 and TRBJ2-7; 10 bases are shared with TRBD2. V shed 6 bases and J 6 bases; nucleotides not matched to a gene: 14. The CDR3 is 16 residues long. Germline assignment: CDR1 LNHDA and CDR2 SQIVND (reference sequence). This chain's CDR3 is CASSLTSVAGGFEQYF. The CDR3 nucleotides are TGTGCCAGTAGCCTTACATCGGTAGCGGGAGGTTTCGAGCAGTACTTC.

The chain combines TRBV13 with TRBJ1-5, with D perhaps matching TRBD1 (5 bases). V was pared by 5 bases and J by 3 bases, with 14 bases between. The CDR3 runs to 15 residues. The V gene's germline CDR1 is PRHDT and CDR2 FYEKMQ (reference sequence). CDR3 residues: CASSQRGGSNQPQHF. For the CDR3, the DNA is TGTGCCAGCAGCCAGAGGGGAGGATCCAATCAGCCCCAGCATTTT.

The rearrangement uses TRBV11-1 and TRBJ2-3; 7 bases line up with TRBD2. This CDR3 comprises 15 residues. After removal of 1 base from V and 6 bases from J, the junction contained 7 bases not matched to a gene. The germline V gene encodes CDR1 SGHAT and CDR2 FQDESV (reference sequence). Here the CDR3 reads CASSLGAQGGDTQYF. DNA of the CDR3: TGTGCCAGCAGCTTAGGAGCGCAGGGAGGGGATACGCAGTATTTT.

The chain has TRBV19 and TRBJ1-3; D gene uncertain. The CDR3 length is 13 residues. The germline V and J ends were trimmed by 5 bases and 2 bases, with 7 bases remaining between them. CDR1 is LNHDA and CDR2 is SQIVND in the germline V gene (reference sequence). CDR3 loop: CASSPQAGNTIYF. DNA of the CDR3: TGTGCCAGTAGTCCCCAGGCTGGAAACACCATATATTTT.

The DNA of the CDR3 is TGTGCCATCAGTGAGTCGATGGAGGGGACGCGCTACACCTTC. Its protein is CAISESMEGTRYTF. The genes are TRBV10-3 and TRBJ1-2; D is perhaps TRBD1 (5 bases). This CDR3 has 14 amino acids. Germline V gene sequence: CDR1 ENHRY, CDR2 SYGVKD. V lost 0 bases to trimming and J lost 9 bases, with 14 bases between them.

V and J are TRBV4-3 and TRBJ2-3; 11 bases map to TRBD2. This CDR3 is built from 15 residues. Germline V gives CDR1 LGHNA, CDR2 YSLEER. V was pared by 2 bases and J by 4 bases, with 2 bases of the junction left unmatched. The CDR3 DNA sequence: TGCGCCAGCAGCCAAACTAGCGGGAGCTCAGATACGCAGTATTTT. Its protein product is CASSQTSGSSDTQYF.

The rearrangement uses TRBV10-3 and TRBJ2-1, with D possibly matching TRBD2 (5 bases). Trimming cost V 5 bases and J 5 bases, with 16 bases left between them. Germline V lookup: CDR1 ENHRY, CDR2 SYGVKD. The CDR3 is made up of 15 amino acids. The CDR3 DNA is TGTGCCATCAGTAGCTTGGCGGGCGACAACAATGAGCAGTTCTTC. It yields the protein CAISSLAGDNNEQFF.

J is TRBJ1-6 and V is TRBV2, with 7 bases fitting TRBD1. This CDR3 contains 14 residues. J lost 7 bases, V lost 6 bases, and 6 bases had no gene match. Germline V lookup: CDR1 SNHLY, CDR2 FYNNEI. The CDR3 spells CASSPGQWNSPLHF. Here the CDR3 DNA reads TGTGCCAGCAGCCCGGGACAGTGGAATTCACCCCTCCACTTT.

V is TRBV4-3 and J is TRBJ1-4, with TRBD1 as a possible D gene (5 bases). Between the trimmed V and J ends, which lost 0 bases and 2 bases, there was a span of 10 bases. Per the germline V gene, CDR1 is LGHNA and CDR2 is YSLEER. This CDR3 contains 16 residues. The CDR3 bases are TGCGCCAGCAGCCAAGATCGGAGGGGCACTAATGAAAAACTGTTTTTT. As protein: CASSQDRRGTNEKLFF.

The CDR3 here is CASSPGQGKSDTQYF. The CDR3 DNA follows: TGCGCCAGCAGCCCCGGACAGGGAAAATCAGATACGCAGTATTTT. This chain connects TRBV5-1 to TRBJ2-3; 8 nucleotides agree with TRBD1. The CDR3 extends over 15 amino acids. Germline trimming cut 4 bases from V and 4 bases from J; bases unmatched to any gene: 8. CDR1 SGHRS and CDR2 YFSETQ come from the germline V gene.

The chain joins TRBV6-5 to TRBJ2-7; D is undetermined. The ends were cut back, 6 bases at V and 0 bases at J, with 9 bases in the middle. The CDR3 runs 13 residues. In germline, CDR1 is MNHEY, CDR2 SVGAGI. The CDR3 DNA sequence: TGTGCCAGCAGACCACTCGGCTCCTACGAGCAGTACTTC. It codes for CASRPLGSYEQYF.

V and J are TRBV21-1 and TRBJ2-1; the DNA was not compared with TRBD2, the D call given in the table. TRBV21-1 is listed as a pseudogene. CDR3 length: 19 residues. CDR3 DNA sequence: TGTGCCAGCAGCAAACGACTAGCGGTACCCTTTTGCTCCTACAATGAGCAGTTCTTC. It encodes CASSKRLAVPFCSYNEQFF.

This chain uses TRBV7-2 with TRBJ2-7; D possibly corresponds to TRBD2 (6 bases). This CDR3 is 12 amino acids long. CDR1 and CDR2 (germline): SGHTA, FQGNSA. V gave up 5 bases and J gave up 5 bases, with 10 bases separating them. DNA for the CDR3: TGTGCCAGCAGCCCCCCGGGGGACGAGCAGTACTTC. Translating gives CASSPPGDEQYF.